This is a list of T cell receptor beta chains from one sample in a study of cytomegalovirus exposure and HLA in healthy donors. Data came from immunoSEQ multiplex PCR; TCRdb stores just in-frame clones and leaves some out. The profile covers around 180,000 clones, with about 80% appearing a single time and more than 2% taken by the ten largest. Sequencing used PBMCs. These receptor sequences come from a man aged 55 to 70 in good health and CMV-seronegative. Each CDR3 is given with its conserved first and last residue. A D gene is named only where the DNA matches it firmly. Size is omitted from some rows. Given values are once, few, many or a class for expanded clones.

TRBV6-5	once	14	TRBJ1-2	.	TGTGCCAGCAGCGACTTTAACGGAGCCTATGGCTACACCTTC	CASSDFNGAYGYTF
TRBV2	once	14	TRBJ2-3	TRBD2	TGTGCCAGCAGTGGGAGCGGGGGGGCCGATACGCAGTATTTT	CASSGSGGADTQYF
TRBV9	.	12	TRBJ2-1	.	TGTGCCAGCAGCGTAGGTAACAATGAGCAGTTCTTC	CASSVGNNEQFF
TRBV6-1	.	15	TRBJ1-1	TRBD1	TGTGCCAGCAGTACCCGGACAGGGTACGACACTGAAGCTTTCTTT	CASSTRTGYDTEAFF
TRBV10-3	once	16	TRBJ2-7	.	TGTGCCATCAGTGGTCAATCAGGGGCCCCGGCCTACGAGCAGTACTTC	CAISGQSGAPAYEQYF
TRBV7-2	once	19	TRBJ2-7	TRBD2	TGTGCCAGCAGCTTAGAGCCTAGCGGTAAATCGGTGGGAGCCTACGAGCAGTACTTC	CASSLEPSGKSVGAYEQYF
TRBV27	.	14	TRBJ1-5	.	TGTGCCAGCAGTTTTTTGGGGGAGGGCCGGCCCCAGCATTTT	CASSFLGEGRPQHF
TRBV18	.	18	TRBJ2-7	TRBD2	TGTGCCAGCTCACCTTTGAGCGGGGGGTCCTCCCGCTCCTACGAGCAGTACTTC	CASSPLSGGSSRSYEQYF
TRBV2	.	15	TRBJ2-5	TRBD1	TGTGCCAGCAGCATTACCGGGACAGGCCGAGAGACCCAGTACTTC	CASSITGTGRETQYF
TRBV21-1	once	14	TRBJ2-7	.	TGTGCCAGCAGCAAAGGCGGGAAAGCCTACGAGCAGTACTTC	CASSKGGKAYEQYF